Shown below are 24 T cell receptor beta chains from a single sample sequenced in a study of T cell responses to AZD1222 COVID-19 vaccine. Profiled with immunoSEQ multiplex PCR; TCRdb holds only in-frame clones, not every one. Here the sample spans 90,000 to 150,000 clones, approximately 90% being singletons. The input for sequencing was peripheral blood, taken on day 0 of AZD1222 vaccination. Receptor source: an adult in good health.

The chain links TRBV27 to TRBJ2-1, with D tentatively TRBD2 (6 bases). Germline CDR1 and CDR2: MNHEY and SMNVEV (reference sequence). There are 12 residues in the CDR3. Trimming stripped 3 bases from V and 10 bases from J, with 10 bases between. The DNA for the CDR3 is TGTGCCAGCAGTTTGTGGGCGGGAGAGCAGTTCTTC. This sequence encodes CASSLWAGEQFF.

J is TRBJ2-5 and V is TRBV30; D ambiguous. CDR3 size: 17 residues. V lost 1 base to trimming and J lost 2 bases, with 20 bases between them. Looked up from germline, CDR1 is GTSNPN and CDR2 is SVGIG (reference sequence). CDR3 protein: CAWSETYQPTIQETQYF. Here the CDR3 DNA reads TGTGCCTGGAGTGAAACTTACCAACCAACTATACAAGAGACCCAGTACTTC.

The chain is built from TRBV27 and TRBJ1-5; no clear D gene. V was cut by 1 base and J by 5 bases, with 12 bases left in between. This CDR3 has 15 amino acids. Germline CDR1 reads MNHEY; CDR2 reads SMNVEV (reference sequence). CDR3 sequence: CASSLYLGQYQPQHF. The CDR3 DNA reads as TGTGCCAGCAGTTTATATCTGGGCCAGTATCAGCCCCAGCATTTT.

This clone was seen only once. The V and J genes are TRBV7-9 and TRBJ2-1; TRBD1 matches 7 bases. CDR1 is SEHNR, CDR2 FQNEAQ, per germline (reference sequence). V shed 5 bases, J shed 2 bases, and the junction held 6 bases outside the gene matches. The CDR3 totals 15 residues. This CDR3 is CASSRTGHPYNEQFF. DNA of the CDR3: TGTGCCAGCAGCCGGACAGGCCACCCCTACAATGAGCAGTTCTTC.

The CDR3 protein is CASSPPARGEAFF. CDR3 DNA: TGTGCCAGCTCACCACCGGCAAGGGGGGAAGCTTTCTTT. This chain connects TRBV18 to TRBJ1-1; perhaps TRBD1 as D (6 bases). Germline CDR1 and CDR2: KGHSH and LQKENI. CDR3 length: 13 residues. V lost 0 bases, J lost 8 bases, and 10 bases lay in between.

This chain connects TRBV7-3 to TRBJ2-2; possible D gene TRBD2, 6 bases. Germline values: CDR1 SGHTA, CDR2 FQGTGA. The CDR3 is 13 residues long. Trimming pared 7 bases from V and 4 bases from J, leaving 10 bases between. The chain's CDR3 is CASKEGPTGELFF. In DNA, the CDR3 is TGTGCCAGCAAGGAGGGTCCCACCGGGGAGCTGTTTTTT.

This chain links TRBV5-1 with TRBJ2-2, with 8 positions matching TRBD1. From germline, CDR1 is SGHRS and CDR2 YFSETQ. This CDR3 region has 15 residues. The ends lost 6 bases at V and 0 bases at J; junction bases unmatched: 4. The CDR3 sequence: CASKKQGANTGELFF. The CDR3 bases are TGCGCCAGCAAGAAACAGGGGGCGAACACCGGGGAGCTGTTTTTT.

J is TRBJ2-7 and V is TRBV18; TRBD1 matches 8 bases. V was clipped by 6 bases and J by 3 bases; unmatched bases: 10. CDR3 size: 15 residues. CDR1 is KGHSH and CDR2 is LQKENI in the germline V gene. Here the CDR3 DNA reads TGTGCCAGCTCCGCCCCCGGGACAGGCCACTACGAGCAGTACTTC. Its protein product is CASSAPGTGHYEQYF.

This rearrangement joins TRBV3-1 (or the pseudogene TRBV3-2) to TRBJ2-3; 7 bases match TRBD2. V was clipped by 0 bases and J by 9 bases; unmatched bases: 3. CDR3 length: 13 amino acids. The germline V gene encodes CDR1 LGHDT and CDR2 YNNKEL (reference sequence). The chain's CDR3 is CASSQDGGGTQYF. As DNA, the CDR3 is TGTGCCAGCAGCCAAGATGGGGGAGGGACGCAGTATTTT.

This clone came up once. V gene TRBV7-9 combines with J gene TRBJ1-1; D ambiguous. This CDR3 region has 15 residues. Trimming took off 3 bases at V and 1 base at J, with 12 bases between the two ends. Germline V gene sequence: CDR1 SEHNR, CDR2 FQNEAQ (reference sequence). The CDR3 sequence is CASSFLGQENTEAFF. The DNA for the CDR3 is TGTGCCAGCAGCTTTCTCGGGCAGGAGAACACTGAAGCTTTCTTT.

V gene TRBV12-3 or TRBV12-4 combines with J gene TRBJ2-3, with unresolved D. Between the trimmed V and J ends, which lost 7 bases and 1 base, there was a span of 9 bases. The CDR3 runs to 13 residues. The CDR3 DNA reads as TGTGCCAGCATCCCAGGAGGCACAGATACGCAGTATTTT. Its protein is CASIPGGTDTQYF.

The V gene is TRBV6-6, the J gene TRBJ2-7; D might be TRBD2 (5 bases). CDR1 and CDR2 from the germline V gene are MNHNY and SVGAGI (reference sequence). V was shortened by 6 bases and J by 5 bases, with 8 bases between the two germline ends. The CDR3 extends over 11 amino acids. The CDR3 region has the DNA TGTGCCAGCAGGATTAGCGACGAGCAGTACTTC. It yields the protein CASRISDEQYF.

The rearrangement uses TRBV6-5 and TRBJ2-1; D perhaps matches TRBD1 (6 bases). There are 15 residues in the CDR3. CDR1 and CDR2 from the germline V gene are MNHEY and SVGAGI. V dropped 6 bases and J dropped 1 base, with 13 bases sitting between them. Written as DNA, the CDR3 is TGTGCCAGCAGGCGCGACAGGAGTTCCTACAATGAGCAGTTCTTC. It is translated as CASRRDRSSYNEQFF.

Remarks on this clone: The sample holds other DNA sequences that translate to the same CDR3. V is TRBV29-1 and J is TRBJ2-2; D is uncertain. The CDR3 has 11 residues. CDR1 SQVTM and CDR2 ANQGSEA come from the germline V gene. Trimming cost V 6 bases and J 6 bases, with 8 bases left between them. CDR3 in amino acids: CSVDGSGELFF. In nucleotides, the CDR3 is TGCAGCGTGGACGGATCCGGGGAGCTGTTTTTT.

CDR3: CASSEIAGTTDTQYF. Here the CDR3 DNA reads TGTGCCAGCAGTGAGATAGCGGGTACTACAGATACGCAGTATTTT. The chain couples TRBV6-1 to TRBJ2-3; 7 bases agree with TRBD2. Germline assignment: CDR1 MNHNS and CDR2 SASEGT. The V gene end was trimmed by 3 bases and the J gene end by 3 bases; junction bases not matched to a gene: 6. The CDR3 is made up of 15 amino acids.

The sample holds a few counts of this clone. V and J are TRBV19 and TRBJ1-5; tentatively, D is TRBD1 (5 bases). CDR1 LNHDA and CDR2 SQIVND come from the germline V gene (reference sequence). Trimming left V 4 bases short and J 5 bases short, with 9 bases between. The CDR3 length is 13 residues. The CDR3 DNA reads TGTGCCAGTAGTAGGGGCAGGGATCAGCCCCAGCATTTT. It encodes CASSRGRDQPQHF.

This clone appeared a single time. The chain uses TRBV18 and TRBJ1-1; 8 positions match TRBD1. CDR3 size: 15 residues. V lost 0 bases and J lost 5; bases outside the gene matches: 5. Germline CDR1 and CDR2: KGHSH and LQKENI. CDR3 sequence (DNA): TGTGCCAGCTCACCACCCTCCCACAGGGGGACTGAAGCTTTCTTT. It translates to CASSPPSHRGTEAFF.

The rearrangement links TRBV18 to TRBJ2-7, with D unresolved. The V end lost 4 bases, the J end lost 3 bases, and 7 bases lay between the germline ends. Germline V CDR1 and CDR2: KGHSH, LQKENI. CDR3 size: 12 residues. The CDR3 DNA is TGTGCCAGCTCACGGGATCACTACGAGCAGTACTTC. Its translation is CASSRDHYEQYF.

The chain carries TRBV19 and TRBJ2-5; 7 positions agree with TRBD2. V shed 2 bases and J 9 bases; nucleotides not matched to a gene: 18. The CDR3 covers 17 residues. The germline CDR1 and CDR2 sequences are LNHDA and SQIVND (reference sequence). The CDR3 DNA is TGTGCCAGTAGTATAAGCTCGGGGGGACTACGCCAAATGGCCCAGTACTTC. This codes for CASSISSGGLRQMAQYF.

This clone was recorded only once. The chain is built from TRBV6-6 and TRBJ1-5; D is uncertain. CDR1 and CDR2 (germline): MNHNY, SVGAGI (reference sequence). This CDR3 contains 15 residues. The germline V and J ends were trimmed by 2 bases and 9 bases, with 17 bases remaining between them. As DNA, the CDR3 is TGTGCCAGCAGTTACACAACCCCAAACGGAGGGCCCCAGCATTTT. As protein: CASSYTTPNGGPQHF.

CDR3 in amino acids: CASSLAPLTRASYEQYF. The CDR3 region has the DNA TGTGCCAGCAGCTTAGCCCCCCTGACACGGGCGAGCTACGAGCAGTACTTC. The rearrangement joins TRBV7-2 to TRBJ2-7; D call uncertain. The CDR3 has 17 amino acids. Looked up from germline, CDR1 is SGHTA and CDR2 is FQGNSA. V dropped 0 bases and J dropped 3 bases, with 18 bases sitting between them.

This chain joins TRBV29-1 and TRBJ2-7; 11 positions agree with TRBD1. Germline values: CDR1 SQVTM, CDR2 ANQGSEA. The V gene end was trimmed by 0 bases and the J gene end by 2 bases; junction bases not matched to a gene: 6. This CDR3 spans 16 amino acids. Written as DNA, the CDR3 is TGCAGCGTTGAAGATCCCGGGACAGGGGGAACCTACGAGCAGTACTTC. This sequence encodes CSVEDPGTGGTYEQYF.

The chain uses TRBV7-8 and TRBJ2-5, with unresolved D. V shed 4 bases and J shed 2 bases, with 11 bases lying between them. CDR1 SGHVS and CDR2 FQNEAQ come from the germline V gene. The CDR3 runs 14 residues. CDR3 residues: CASSYIVEQETQYF. CDR3 DNA sequence: TGTGCCAGCAGCTATATAGTGGAGCAAGAGACCCAGTACTTC.

There are a few counts of this clone. The chain has TRBV6-5 and TRBJ2-1; 9 bases line up with TRBD2. The CDR3 is 13 residues long. V lost 6 bases to trimming and J lost 16 bases; unmatched junction nucleotides: 13. CDR1 and CDR2 (germline): MNHEY, SVGAGI. In nucleotides, the CDR3 is TGTGCCAGCAGCAATGGGCTAGCGGGACGACCTTTCTTC. Its translation is CASSNGLAGRPFF.